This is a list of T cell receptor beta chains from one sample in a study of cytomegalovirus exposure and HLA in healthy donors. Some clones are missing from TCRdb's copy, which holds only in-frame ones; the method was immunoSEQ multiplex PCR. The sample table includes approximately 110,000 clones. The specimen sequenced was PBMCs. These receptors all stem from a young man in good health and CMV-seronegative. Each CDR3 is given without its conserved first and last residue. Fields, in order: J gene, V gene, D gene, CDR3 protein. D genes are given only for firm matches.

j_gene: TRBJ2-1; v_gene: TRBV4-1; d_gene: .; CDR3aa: ASSQDPRGGVEQF
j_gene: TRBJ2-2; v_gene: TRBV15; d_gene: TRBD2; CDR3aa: ATSRDPPSGTGELF
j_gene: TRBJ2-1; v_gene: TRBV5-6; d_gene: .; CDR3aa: ASSLVEQSYNEQF
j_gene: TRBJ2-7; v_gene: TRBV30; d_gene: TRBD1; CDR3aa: AWSLFGQGMTYEQY
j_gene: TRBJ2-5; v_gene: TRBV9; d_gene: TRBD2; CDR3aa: ASSRTSGRETQY
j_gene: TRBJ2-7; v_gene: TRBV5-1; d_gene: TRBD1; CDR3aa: ASSLGTGNYEQY
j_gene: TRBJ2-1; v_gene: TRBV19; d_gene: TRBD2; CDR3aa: ASSIWTGTNDNEQF
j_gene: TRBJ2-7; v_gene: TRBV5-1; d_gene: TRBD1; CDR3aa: ASSTTPGQGTFAYEQY
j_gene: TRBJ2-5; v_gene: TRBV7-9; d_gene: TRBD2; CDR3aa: ASSLTETSGIGETQY
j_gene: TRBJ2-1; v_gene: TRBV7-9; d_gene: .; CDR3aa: ASSLARLGQGGIEQF
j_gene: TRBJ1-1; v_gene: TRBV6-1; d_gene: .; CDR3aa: ASSEAPGEGTEAF
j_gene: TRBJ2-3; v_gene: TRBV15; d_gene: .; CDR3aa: ATSSGRVTTDTQY
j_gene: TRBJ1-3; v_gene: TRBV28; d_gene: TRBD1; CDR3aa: ASIDRGSGNTIY
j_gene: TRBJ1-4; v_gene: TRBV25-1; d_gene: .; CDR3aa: ASSAAGGGEKLF
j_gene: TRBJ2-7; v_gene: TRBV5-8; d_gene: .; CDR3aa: ASSLVGDSYEQY
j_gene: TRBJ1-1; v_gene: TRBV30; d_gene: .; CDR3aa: AWSVGGPGTEAF
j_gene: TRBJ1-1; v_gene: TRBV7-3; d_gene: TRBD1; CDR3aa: ASSGTGGEAF
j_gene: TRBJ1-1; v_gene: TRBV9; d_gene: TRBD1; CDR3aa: ASSAGQVVNTEAF
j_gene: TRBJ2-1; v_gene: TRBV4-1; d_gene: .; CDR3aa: ASSLRFRRASYNEQF
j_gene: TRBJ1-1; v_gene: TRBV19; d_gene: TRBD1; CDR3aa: ASSIPDRMSTEAF
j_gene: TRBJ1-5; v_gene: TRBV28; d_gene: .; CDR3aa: ASSFVGQPPHQPQH
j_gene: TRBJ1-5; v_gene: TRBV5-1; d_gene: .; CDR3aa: ASSLAGDGYQPQH
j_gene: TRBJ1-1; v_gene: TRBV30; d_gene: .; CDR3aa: AWKDSGGTEAF
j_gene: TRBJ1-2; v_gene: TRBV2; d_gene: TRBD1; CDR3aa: ASSLGQGVYGYT
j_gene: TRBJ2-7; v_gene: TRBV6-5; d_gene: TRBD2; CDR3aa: ASSSLTSAEQY
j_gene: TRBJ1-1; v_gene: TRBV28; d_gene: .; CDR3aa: ASRPDRTEAF
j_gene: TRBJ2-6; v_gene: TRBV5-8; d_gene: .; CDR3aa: ASTLRDAGANVLT
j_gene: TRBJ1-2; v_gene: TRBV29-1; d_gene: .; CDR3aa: SVANPVGGNYGYT